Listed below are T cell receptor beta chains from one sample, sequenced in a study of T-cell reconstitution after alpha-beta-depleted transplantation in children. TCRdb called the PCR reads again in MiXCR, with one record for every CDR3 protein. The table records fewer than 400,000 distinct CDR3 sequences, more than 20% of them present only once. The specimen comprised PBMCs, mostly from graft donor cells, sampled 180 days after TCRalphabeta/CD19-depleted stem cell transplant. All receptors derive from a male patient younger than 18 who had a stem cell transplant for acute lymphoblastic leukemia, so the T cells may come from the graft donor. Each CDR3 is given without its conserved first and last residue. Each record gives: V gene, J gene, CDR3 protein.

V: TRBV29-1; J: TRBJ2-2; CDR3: SVERQGGELF
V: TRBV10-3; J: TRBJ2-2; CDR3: AIRDRYTGELF
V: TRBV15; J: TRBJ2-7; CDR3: ATSRDRDNSYEQY
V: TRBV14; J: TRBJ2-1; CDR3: ASSQLGTSGPYNEQF
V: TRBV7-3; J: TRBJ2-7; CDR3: ASSLRAGDYEQY
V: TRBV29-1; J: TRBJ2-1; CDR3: SVAGLAGDYNEQF
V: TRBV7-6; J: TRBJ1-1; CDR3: ASSLDAGGWWTEAF
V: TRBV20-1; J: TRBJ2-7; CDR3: SARVVSRPYEQY
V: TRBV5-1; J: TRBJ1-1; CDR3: ASSFDRNTEAF
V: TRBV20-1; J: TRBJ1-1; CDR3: SAVYWNTEAF
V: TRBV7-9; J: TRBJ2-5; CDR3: ASSFLPVETQY
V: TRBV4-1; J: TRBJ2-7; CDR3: ASSQSSGYTLSYEQY
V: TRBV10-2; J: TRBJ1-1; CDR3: ASSNRDRESF
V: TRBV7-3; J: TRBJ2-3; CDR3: ASSQTPGLAGPLTDTQY
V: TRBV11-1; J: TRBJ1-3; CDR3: ASSKIPGQGKSSGNTIY
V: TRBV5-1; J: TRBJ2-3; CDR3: ASSLIPGKATDTQY
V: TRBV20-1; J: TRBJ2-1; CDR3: SARKAGTSGRGEQF
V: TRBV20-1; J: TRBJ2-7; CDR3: SAPRPGGRWNEQY
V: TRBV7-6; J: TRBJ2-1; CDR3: ASSIPPTWGRNNEQF
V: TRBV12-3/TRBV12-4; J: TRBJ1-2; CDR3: ASAASENYGYT
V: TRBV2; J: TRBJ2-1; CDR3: ASKGGPDEQF
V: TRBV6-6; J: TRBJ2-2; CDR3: ASRGVGELF